Shown below are 5 T cell receptor beta chains from a single sample sequenced in a study of T cells expressing NK-cell markers. TCRdb reworked the 5' RACE reads into one entry per CDR3 protein, no DNA. Reported are 150,000 to 200,000 distinct CDR3 sequences; the ten largest clones contain less than 20%. The specimen sequenced was blood T cells: a sorted CD56 or NKG2C T cell subset, CD4+ or CD8+ T cells, or bulk PBMC T cells (not recorded which). These receptors were obtained from a woman between 18 and 70 years old in good health.

The chain is built from TRBV5-1 and TRBJ2-1. The CDR3 consists of 17 residues. Germline CDR1 reads SGHRS; CDR2 reads YFSETQ. The CDR3 loop reads CASSLGADIRHNEEQFF.

The chain couples TRBV28 to TRBJ2-1; the D call of TRBD1 rests on TCRdb alone, since no DNA is present to check it. CDR1 and CDR2 (germline): MDHEN, SYDVKM. The CDR3 consists of 11 residues. The chain's CDR3 is CASTLTGEQFF.

The chain couples TRBV5-1 to TRBJ1-1; TCRdb designates TRBD1, a call that cannot be tested without DNA. The CDR3 has 14 residues. CDR1 is SGHRS and CDR2 is YFSETQ in the germline V gene. CDR3 sequence reads: CASSLGDRPFEAFF.

The V gene is TRBV7-9, the J gene TRBJ2-5; TCRdb proposes TRBD1, but this gene call is untestable without DNA. The CDR3 loop spans 16 amino acids. Germline lookup yields CDR1 SEHNR and CDR2 FQNEAQ (reference sequence). The CDR3 reads CASSLPRGTAQETQYF.

The chain links TRBV5-1 to TRBJ2-5; TCRdb outputs TRBD2, but without DNA this stays unchecked. Germline V CDR1 and CDR2: SGHRS, YFSETQ. CDR3 length: 15 residues. The CDR3 here is CASSQTSGGQETQYF.